A selection of T cell receptor beta chains follows, all from one sample in a study of vaccination effects on CD4 cells after COVID-19. Clones were sequenced by immunoSEQ multiplex PCR, and TCRdb holds only the in-frame ones, with some missing. The table includes roughly 53,000 clones, roughly three quarters detected once. Their antigens remain unidentified. The sample was CD4+ T cells from PBMCs cultured with HCoV-OC43 spike peptides, taken before COVID-19 vaccination. These TCRs come from a human donor who received a COVID-19 vaccine. Each CDR3 is given with its conserved first and last residue. Fields, in order: D gene, J gene, clone size, V gene, CDR3 protein, CDR3 DNA. D genes are given only for firm matches. The size entry is marked missing in some rows and otherwise reads once, few, many or a size class.

- | TRBJ1-2 | - | TRBV14 | CASSPDPGRSADGYTF | TGTGCCAGCAGCCCAGACCCAGGCCGATCAGCGGATGGCTACACCTTC
TRBD1 | TRBJ1-4 | - | TRBV29-1 | CSVEGAPGQGGEKLFF | TGCAGCGTTGAAGGGGCACCGGGACAGGGGGGAGAAAAACTGTTTTTT
TRBD1 | TRBJ1-1 | few | TRBV5-1 | CASSLGQGYTEAFF | TGCGCCAGCAGCTTGGGACAGGGGTACACTGAAGCTTTCTTT
TRBD2 | TRBJ2-1 | - | TRBV19 | CASSPQRGGSYNEQFF | TGTGCCAGTAGTCCCCAGCGGGGGGGCTCCTACAATGAGCAGTTCTTC
- | TRBJ2-3 | few | TRBV6-4 | CATRTASSTDTQYF | TGTGCCACCCGGACGGCTTCTAGCACAGATACGCAGTATTTT
- | TRBJ2-1 | - | TRBV5-4 | CASSLGTGSEQFF | TGTGCCAGCAGCTTGGGGACGGGGAGTGAGCAGTTCTTC
- | TRBJ1-4 | - | TRBV3-1/TRBV3-2 | CASSQTGTVEKLFF | TGTGCCAGCAGCCAAACAGGGACGGTCGAAAAACTGTTTTTT
- | TRBJ1-1 | - | TRBV30 | CAARPGNTEAFF | TGTGCCGCAAGACCAGGGAACACTGAAGCTTTCTTT
- | TRBJ2-1 | - | TRBV7-8 | CASSLALYNEQFF | TGTGCCAGCAGCTTAGCGCTATACAATGAGCAGTTCTTC
TRBD1 | TRBJ2-5 | - | TRBV29-1 | CSVEGPGGETQYF | TGCAGCGTTGAAGGCCCAGGGGGCGAGACCCAGTACTTC
TRBD2 | TRBJ2-3 | - | TRBV2 | CASRVSGGAGPSTDTQYF | TGTGCCAGCAGAGTTAGCGGGGGGGCCGGTCCTAGCACAGATACGCAGTATTTT
TRBD2 | TRBJ2-5 | - | TRBV20-1 | CSASNLRTSGGRETQYF | TGCAGTGCTAGTAACCTTAGGACTAGCGGGGGGAGAGAGACCCAGTACTTC
- | TRBJ2-5 | - | TRBV5-1 | CASSWGDAGQETQYF | TGCGCCAGCAGCTGGGGGGACGCAGGGCAAGAGACCCAGTACTTC
- | TRBJ2-3 | - | TRBV27 | CASSLGAGVNTQYF | TGTGCCAGCAGTTTGGGGGCAGGAGTCAATACGCAGTATTTT
- | TRBJ1-1 | - | TRBV7-9 | CASSLRMNTEAFF | TGTGCCAGCAGCCTCCGAATGAACACTGAAGCTTTCTTT
- | TRBJ2-3 | - | TRBV19 | CASSISTDTQYF | TGTGCCAGTAGTATCTCCACAGATACGCAGTATTTT
TRBD1 | TRBJ1-2 | - | TRBV19 | CASSIQGAVGYGYTF | TGTGCCAGTAGTATCCAGGGGGCTGTCGGCTATGGCTACACCTTC
TRBD1 | TRBJ2-5 | once | TRBV11-2 | CASSLGDSRTQYF | TGTGCCAGCAGCTTAGGGGACAGTCGGACCCAGTACTTC
- | TRBJ1-3 | - | TRBV7-3 | CASSLNSGNTIYF | TGTGCCAGCAGCTTAAACTCTGGAAACACCATATATTTT
TRBD2 | TRBJ2-3 | - | TRBV5-1 | CASSRWGAGVRQDTQYF | TGCGCCAGCAGCCGCTGGGGAGCGGGGGTTCGTCAAGATACGCAGTATTTT
- | TRBJ1-5 | - | TRBV5-6 | CASSLGGSGRGNQPQHF | TGTGCCAGCAGCTTGGGTGGGTCAGGTAGGGGGAATCAGCCCCAGCATTTT